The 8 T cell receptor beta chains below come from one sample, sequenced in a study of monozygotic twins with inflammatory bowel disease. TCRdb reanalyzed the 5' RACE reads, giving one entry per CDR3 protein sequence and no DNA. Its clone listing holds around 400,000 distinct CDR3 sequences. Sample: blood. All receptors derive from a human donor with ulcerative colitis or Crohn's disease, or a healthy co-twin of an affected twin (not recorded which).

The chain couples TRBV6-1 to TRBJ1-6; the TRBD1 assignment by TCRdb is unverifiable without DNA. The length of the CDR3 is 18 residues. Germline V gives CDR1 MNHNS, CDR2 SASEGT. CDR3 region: CASRPDRVLSSYNSPLHF.

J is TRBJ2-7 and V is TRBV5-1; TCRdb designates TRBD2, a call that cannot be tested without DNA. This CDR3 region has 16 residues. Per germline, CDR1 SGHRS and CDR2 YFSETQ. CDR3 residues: CASSLGLAGGIYEQYF.

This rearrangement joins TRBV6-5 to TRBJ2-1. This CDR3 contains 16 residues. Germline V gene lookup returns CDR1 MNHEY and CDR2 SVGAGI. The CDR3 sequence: CASSYSRGNSYNEQFF.

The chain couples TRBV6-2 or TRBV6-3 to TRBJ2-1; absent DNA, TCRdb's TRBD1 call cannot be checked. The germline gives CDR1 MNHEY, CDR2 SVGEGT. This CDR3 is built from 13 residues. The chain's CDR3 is CASGKGNSNEQFF.

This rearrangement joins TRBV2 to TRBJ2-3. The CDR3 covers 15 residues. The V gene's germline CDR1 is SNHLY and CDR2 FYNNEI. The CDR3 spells CASSEHRSSTDTQYF.

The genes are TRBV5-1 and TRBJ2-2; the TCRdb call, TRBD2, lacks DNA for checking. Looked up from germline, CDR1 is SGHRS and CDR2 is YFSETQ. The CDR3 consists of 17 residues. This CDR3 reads CASSLDGGTIPPGELFF.

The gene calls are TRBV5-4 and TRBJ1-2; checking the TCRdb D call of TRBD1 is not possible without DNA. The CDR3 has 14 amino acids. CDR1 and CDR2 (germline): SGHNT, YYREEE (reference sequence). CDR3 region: CASSLPAGTNGYTF.

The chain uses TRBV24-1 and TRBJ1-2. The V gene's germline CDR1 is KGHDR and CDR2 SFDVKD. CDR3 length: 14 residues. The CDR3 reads CATSDLTANYGYTF.